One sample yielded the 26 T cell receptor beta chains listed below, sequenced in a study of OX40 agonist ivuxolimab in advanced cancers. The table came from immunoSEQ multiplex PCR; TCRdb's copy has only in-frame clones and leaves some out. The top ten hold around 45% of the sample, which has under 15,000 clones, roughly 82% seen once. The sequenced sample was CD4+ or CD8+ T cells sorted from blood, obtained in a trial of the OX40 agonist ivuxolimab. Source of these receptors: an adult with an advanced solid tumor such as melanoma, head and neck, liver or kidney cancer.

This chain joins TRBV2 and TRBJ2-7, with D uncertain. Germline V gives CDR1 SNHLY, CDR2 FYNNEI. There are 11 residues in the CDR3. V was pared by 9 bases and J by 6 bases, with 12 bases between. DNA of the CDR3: TGTGCCAGTGGAGAGGTATCCGAGCAGTACTTC. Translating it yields CASGEVSEQYF.

The CDR3 spells CASSLGGQAYGYTF. DNA of the CDR3: TGTGCCAGCAGTTTAGGAGGACAGGCTTATGGCTACACCTTC. The chain is built from TRBV27 and TRBJ1-2; 7 positions match TRBD1. Per germline, CDR1 MNHEY and CDR2 SMNVEV (reference sequence). This CDR3 is built from 14 residues. Trimming took 2 bases from V and 5 from J; bases not matched to a gene: 5.

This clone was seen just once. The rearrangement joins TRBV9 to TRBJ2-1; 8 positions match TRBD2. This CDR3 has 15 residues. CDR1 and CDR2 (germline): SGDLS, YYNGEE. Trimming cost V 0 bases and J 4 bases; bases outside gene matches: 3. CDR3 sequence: CASSVVLAEYNEQFF. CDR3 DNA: TGTGCCAGCAGCGTAGTACTAGCGGAGTACAATGAGCAGTTCTTC.

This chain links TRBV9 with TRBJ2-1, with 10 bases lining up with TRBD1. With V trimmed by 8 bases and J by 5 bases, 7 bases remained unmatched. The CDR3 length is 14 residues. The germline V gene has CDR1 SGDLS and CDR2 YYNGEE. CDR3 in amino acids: CARPGQGGDNEQFF. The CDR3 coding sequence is TGTGCCAGGCCCGGACAGGGGGGAGACAATGAGCAGTTCTTC. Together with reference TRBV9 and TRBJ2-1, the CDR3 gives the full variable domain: DSGVTQTPKHLITATGQRVTLRCSPRSGDLSVYWYQQSLDQGLQFLIQYYNGEERAKGNILERFSAQQFPDLHSELNLSSLELGDSALYFCARPGQGGDNEQFFGPGTRLTVL.

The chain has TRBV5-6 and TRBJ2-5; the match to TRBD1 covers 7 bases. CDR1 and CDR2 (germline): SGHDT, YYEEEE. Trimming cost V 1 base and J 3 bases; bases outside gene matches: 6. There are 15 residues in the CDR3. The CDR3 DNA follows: TGTGCCAGCAGCTTGATAACCGGGACAGAAGAGACCCAGTACTTC. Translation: CASSLITGTEETQYF.

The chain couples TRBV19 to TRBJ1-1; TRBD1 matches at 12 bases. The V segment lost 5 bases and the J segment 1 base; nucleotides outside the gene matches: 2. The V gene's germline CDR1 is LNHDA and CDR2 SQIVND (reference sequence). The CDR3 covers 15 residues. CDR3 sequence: CASSVGQGANTEAFF. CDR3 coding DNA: TGTGCCAGTAGTGTGGGACAGGGGGCGAACACTGAAGCTTTCTTT.

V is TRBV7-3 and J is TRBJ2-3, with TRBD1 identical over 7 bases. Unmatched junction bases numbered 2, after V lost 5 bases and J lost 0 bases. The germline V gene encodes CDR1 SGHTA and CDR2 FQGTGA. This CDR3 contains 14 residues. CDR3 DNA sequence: TGTGCCAGCAGCCAGGGACAGAGCACAGATACGCAGTATTTT. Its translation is CASSQGQSTDTQYF.

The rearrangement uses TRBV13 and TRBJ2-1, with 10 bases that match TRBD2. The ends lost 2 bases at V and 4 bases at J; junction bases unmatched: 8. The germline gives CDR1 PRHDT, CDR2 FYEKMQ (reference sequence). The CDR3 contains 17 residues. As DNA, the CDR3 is TGTGCCAGCAGCTTAAAATCCCCGGGACTAGCGTACAATGAGCAGTTCTTC. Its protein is CASSLKSPGLAYNEQFF.

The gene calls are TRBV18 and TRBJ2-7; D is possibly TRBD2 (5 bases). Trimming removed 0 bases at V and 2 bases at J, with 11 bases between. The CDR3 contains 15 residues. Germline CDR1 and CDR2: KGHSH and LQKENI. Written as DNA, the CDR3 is TGTGCCAGCTCACCACCGGGAGAAGTGACCTACGAGCAGTACTTC. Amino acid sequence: CASSPPGEVTYEQYF.

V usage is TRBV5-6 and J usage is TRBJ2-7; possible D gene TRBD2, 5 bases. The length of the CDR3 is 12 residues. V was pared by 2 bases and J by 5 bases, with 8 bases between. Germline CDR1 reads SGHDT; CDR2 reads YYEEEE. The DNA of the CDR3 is TGTGCCAGCAGCTTTACCGGGGACGAGCAGTACTTC. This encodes CASSFTGDEQYF.

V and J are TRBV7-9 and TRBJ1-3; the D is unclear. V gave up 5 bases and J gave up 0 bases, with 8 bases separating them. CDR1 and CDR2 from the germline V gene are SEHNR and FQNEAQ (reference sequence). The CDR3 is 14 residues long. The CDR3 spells CASSPESSGNTIYF. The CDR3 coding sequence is TGTGCCAGCAGCCCGGAGAGCTCTGGAAACACCATATATTTT. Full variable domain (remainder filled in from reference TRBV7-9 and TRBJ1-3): DTGVSQNPRHKITKRGQNVTFRCDPISEHNRLYWYRQTLGQGPEFLTYFQNEAQLEKSRLLSDRFSAERPKGSFSTLEIQRTEQGDSAMYLCASSPESSGNTIYFGEGSWLTVV.

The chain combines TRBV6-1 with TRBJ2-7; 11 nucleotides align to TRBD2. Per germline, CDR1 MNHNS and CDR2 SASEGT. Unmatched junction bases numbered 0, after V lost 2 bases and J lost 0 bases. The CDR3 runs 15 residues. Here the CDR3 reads CASSETSGSSYEQYF. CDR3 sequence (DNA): TGTGCCAGCAGTGAAACTAGCGGGAGCTCCTACGAGCAGTACTTC.

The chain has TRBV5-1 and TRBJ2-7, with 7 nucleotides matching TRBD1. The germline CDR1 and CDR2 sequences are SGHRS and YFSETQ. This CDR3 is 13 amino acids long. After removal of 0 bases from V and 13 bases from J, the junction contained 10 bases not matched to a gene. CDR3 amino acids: CASSLDAGGELYF. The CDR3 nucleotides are TGCGCCAGCAGCTTGGACGCAGGGGGAGAACTCTACTTC.

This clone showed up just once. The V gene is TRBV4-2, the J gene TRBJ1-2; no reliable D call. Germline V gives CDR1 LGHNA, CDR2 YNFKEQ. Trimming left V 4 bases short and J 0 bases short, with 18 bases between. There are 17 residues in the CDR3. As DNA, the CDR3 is TGTGCCAGCAGCCCTCCATCTGACGGCCCACCTAACTATGGCTACACCTTC. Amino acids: CASSPPSDGPPNYGYTF.

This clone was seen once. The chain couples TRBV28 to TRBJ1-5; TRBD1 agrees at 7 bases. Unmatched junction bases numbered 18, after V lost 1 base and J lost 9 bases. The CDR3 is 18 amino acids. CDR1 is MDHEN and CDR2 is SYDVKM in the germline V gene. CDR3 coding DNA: TGTGCCAGCAGTTTATCAAAAAGGGGGGGGGTGGACAGGCGGCCCCAGCATTTT. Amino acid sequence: CASSLSKRGGVDRRPQHF.

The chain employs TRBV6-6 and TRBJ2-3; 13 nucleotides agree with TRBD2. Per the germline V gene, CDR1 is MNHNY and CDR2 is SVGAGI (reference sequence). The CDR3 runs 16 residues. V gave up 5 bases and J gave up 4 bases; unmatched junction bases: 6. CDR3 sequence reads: CASSPQLAGGPDTQYF. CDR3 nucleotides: TGTGCCAGCAGTCCACAACTAGCGGGAGGGCCAGATACGCAGTATTTT.

The CDR3, as DNA: TGTGCCAGCCGCGGAGGGGAATCGGGAGTGAACACTGAAGCTTTCTTT. Translated, it gives CASRGGESGVNTEAFF. The chain couples TRBV14 to TRBJ1-1; possible D gene TRBD1, 5 bases. V dropped 8 bases and J dropped 0 bases, with 19 bases sitting between them. The CDR3 has 16 residues. Germline CDR1 SGHDN, CDR2 FVKESK. The whole variable domain, remainder taken from reference TRBV14 and TRBJ1-1, is EAGVTQFPSHSVIEKGQTVTLRCDPISGHDNLYWYRRVMGKEIKFLLHFVKESKQDESGMPNNRFLAERTGGTYSTLKVQPAELEDSGVYFCASRGGESGVNTEAFFGQGTRLTVV.

CDR3 DNA sequence: TGTGCCAGCACCTTGCGAGCGTACTCCTACGAGCAGTACTTC. This encodes CASTLRAYSYEQYF. The genes are TRBV28 and TRBJ2-7; D uncertain. V lost 7 bases and J lost 0, with 13 bases in between. The CDR3 is 14 amino acids. Per germline, CDR1 MDHEN and CDR2 SYDVKM.

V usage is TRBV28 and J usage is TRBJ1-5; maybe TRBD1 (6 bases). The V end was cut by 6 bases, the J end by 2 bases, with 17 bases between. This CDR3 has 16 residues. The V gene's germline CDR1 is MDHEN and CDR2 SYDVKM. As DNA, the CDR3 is TGTGCCAGCAGCACCAAACAGGGATTTGGCAATCAGCCCCAGCATTTT. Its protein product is CASSTKQGFGNQPQHF.

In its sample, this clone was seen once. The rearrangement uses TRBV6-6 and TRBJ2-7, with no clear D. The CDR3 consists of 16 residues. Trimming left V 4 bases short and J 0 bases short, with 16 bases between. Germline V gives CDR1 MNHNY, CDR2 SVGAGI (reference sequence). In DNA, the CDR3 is TGTGCCAGCAGTTTCGACACGACTGTTTACTCCTACGAGCAGTACTTC. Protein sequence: CASSFDTTVYSYEQYF.

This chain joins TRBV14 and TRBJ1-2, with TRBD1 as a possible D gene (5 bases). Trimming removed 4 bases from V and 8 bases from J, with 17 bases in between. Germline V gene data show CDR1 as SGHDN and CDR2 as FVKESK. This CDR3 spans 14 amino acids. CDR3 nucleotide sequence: TGTGCCAGCAGCCCCTCCCACCAGGGTTGGGGCTACACCTTC. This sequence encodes CASSPSHQGWGYTF.

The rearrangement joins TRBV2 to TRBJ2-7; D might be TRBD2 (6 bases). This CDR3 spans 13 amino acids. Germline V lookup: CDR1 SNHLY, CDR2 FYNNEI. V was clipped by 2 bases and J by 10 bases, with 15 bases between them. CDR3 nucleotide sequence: TGTGCCAGCAGTGAATTGCGGCCGGGGGACCAGTACTTC. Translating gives CASSELRPGDQYF.

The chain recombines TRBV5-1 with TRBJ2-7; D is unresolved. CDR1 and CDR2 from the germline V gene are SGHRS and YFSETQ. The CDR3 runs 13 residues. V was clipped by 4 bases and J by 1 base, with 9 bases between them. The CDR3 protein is CASSPPRSYEQYF. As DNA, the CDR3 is TGCGCCAGCAGCCCCCCTAGATCCTACGAGCAGTACTTC.

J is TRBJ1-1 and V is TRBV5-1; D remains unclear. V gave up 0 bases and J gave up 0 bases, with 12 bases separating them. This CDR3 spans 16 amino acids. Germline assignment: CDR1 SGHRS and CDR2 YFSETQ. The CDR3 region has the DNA TGCGCCAGCAGCTTGGCCGGAGCAATCATGAACACTGAAGCTTTCTTT. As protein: CASSLAGAIMNTEAFF.

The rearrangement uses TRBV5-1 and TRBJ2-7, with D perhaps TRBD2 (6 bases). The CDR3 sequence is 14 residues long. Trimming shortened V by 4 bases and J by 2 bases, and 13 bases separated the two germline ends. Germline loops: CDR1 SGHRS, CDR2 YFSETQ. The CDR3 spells CASSDHRRAYEQYF. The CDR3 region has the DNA TGCGCCAGCAGCGATCACAGGAGGGCCTACGAGCAGTACTTC.

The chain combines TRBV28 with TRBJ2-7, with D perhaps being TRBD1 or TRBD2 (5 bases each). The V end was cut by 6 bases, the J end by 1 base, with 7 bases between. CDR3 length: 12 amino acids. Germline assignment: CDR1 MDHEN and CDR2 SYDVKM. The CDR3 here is CASRGESYEQYF. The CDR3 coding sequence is TGTGCCAGCAGGGGGGAGTCCTACGAGCAGTACTTC.